Below are 21 T cell receptor beta chains sequenced from a single sample in a study of cytomegalovirus exposure and HLA in healthy donors. It was with 60 Vbeta and 13 Jbeta primers that the PCR ran. The assay was immunoSEQ multiplex PCR, and TCRdb's table has in-frame clones only and misses some. The sample has some 150,000 clones, around a tenth seen once. Sequencing was carried out using PBMCs. The receptors here all came from a male donor in good health and CMV-seronegative.

This clone was detected a few times. The chain combines TRBV7-2 with TRBJ1-1; D gene unclear. The CDR3 sequence is 13 residues long. In germline, CDR1 is SGHTA, CDR2 FQGNSA. The V end was cut by 1 base, the J end by 4 bases, with 7 bases between. CDR3 region: CASSLGTGTEAFF. In nucleotides, the CDR3 is TGTGCCAGCAGCTTAGGAACGGGCACTGAAGCTTTCTTT.

This clone was detected only once. This chain links TRBV28 with TRBJ1-2; the D is unclear. V shed 6 bases and J shed 8 bases, with 19 bases lying between them. The CDR3 has 14 amino acids. CDR1 is MDHEN and CDR2 is SYDVKM in the germline V gene. As DNA, the CDR3 is TGTGCCAGCAGGGCCATGACCCCGACTAGCGGCTACACCTTC. This sequence encodes CASRAMTPTSGYTF.

The table lists this clone with a few counts. This chain uses TRBV6-1 with TRBJ2-3; no firm D call. Germline CDR1 is MNHNS and CDR2 is SASEGT. This CDR3 region has 15 residues. The V end was cut by 7 bases, the J end by 0 bases, with 14 bases between. The CDR3 spells CASNRDSASTDTQYF. The CDR3 bases are TGTGCCAGCAACCGAGACTCGGCTAGCACAGATACGCAGTATTTT.

The rearrangement uses TRBV13 and TRBJ1-2; 8 bases map to TRBD1. The ends lost 4 bases at V and 2 bases at J; junction bases unmatched: 3. Germline CDR1 is PRHDT and CDR2 is FYEKMQ (reference sequence). The CDR3 spans 14 residues. CDR3 sequence: CASSSRTGNYGYTF. The CDR3 bases are TGTGCCAGCAGCTCTCGGACAGGGAACTATGGCTACACCTTC. The variable domain in full, completed from reference TRBV13 and TRBJ1-2, reads AAGVIQSPRHLIKEKRETATLKCYPIPRHDTVYWYQQGPGQDPQFLISFYEKMQSDKGSIPDRFSAQQFSDYHSELNMSSLELGDSALYFCASSSRTGNYGYTFGSGTRLTVV.

This clone was counted many times. This sequence joins TRBV15 and TRBJ1-2; D ambiguous. The germline V and J ends were trimmed by 0 bases and 8 bases, with 7 bases remaining between them. This CDR3 comprises 12 residues. Germline V gene data show CDR1 as LNHNV and CDR2 as YYDKDF (reference sequence). CDR3 protein: CATSRDAGGYTF. CDR3 sequence (DNA): TGTGCCACCAGCAGAGATGCAGGAGGCTACACCTTC.

This clone came up a few times. This sequence joins TRBV29-1 and TRBJ1-3, with no clear D. The CDR3 totals 15 residues. Germline V gene data show CDR1 as SQVTM and CDR2 as ANQGSEA. Trimming cost V 4 bases and J 0 bases, with 13 bases left between them. The CDR3 region has the DNA TGCAGCGTTGTGTGGGCCTATAACTCTGGAAACACCATATATTTT. This codes for CSVVWAYNSGNTIYF.

The J gene is TRBJ2-3, the V gene TRBV9; D possibly corresponds to TRBD2 (6 bases). Trimming stripped 4 bases from V and 2 bases from J, with 14 bases between. This CDR3 comprises 15 residues. The germline V gene encodes CDR1 SGDLS and CDR2 YYNGEE. DNA for the CDR3: TGTGCCAGCAGCCCCTTAGCGGAATCCACAGATACGCAGTATTTT. This gives the protein CASSPLAESTDTQYF.

This clone has more than one count but fewer than ten. The V gene is TRBV5-6, the J gene TRBJ2-3; tentative D call: TRBD2 (6 bases). This CDR3 is built from 13 residues. Per the germline V gene, CDR1 is SGHDT and CDR2 is YYEEEE. Trimming shortened V by 4 bases and J by 4 bases, and 10 bases separated the two germline ends. The CDR3, as DNA: TGTGCCAGCAGCATCACGGGGGCAGATACGCAGTATTTT. It yields the protein CASSITGADTQYF. Full variable domain (rest looked up from reference TRBV5-6 and TRBJ2-3): DAGVTQSPTHLIKTRGQQVTLRCSPKSGHDTVSWYQQALGQGPQFIFQYYEEEERQRGNFPDRFSGHQFPNYSSELNVNALLLGDSALYLCASSITGADTQYFGPGTRLTVL.

The chain combines TRBV6-7 with TRBJ1-1; 7 nucleotides agree with TRBD1. TRBV6-7 is reported as an ORF; its role is uncertain. The trim removed 2 bases at V and 2 bases at J, leaving 8 bases unmatched. The CDR3 consists of 16 residues. CDR3 nucleotides: TGTGCCAGCAGTTACGGGCCCGGGACAGATAACACTGAAGCTTTCTTT. Amino acid sequence: CASSYGPGTDNTEAFF.

There are a few counts of this clone. The J gene is TRBJ2-1, the V gene TRBV4-3; perhaps TRBD1 as D (6 bases). The germline V gene encodes CDR1 LGHNA and CDR2 YSLEER. There are 15 residues in the CDR3. The V gene lost 0 bases and the J gene lost 12 bases, with 18 bases spanning the gap. The CDR3 DNA is TGCGCCAGCAGCCAAGAGCCCAGACAGGAACGAAGGCAGTTCTTC. This gives the protein CASSQEPRQERRQFF.

Only a few counts were recorded for this clone. This chain joins TRBV9 and TRBJ1-2; 7 nucleotides agree with TRBD1. Germline CDR1 is SGDLS and CDR2 is YYNGEE. The CDR3 covers 14 residues. The J segment lost 5 bases and the V segment lost 3 bases, leaving 7 bases of the junction unmatched. This CDR3 reads CASSAEGQLYGYTF. CDR3 coding DNA: TGTGCCAGCAGCGCAGAGGGACAGTTATATGGCTACACCTTC. The full variable domain, in which reference TRBV9 and TRBJ1-2 provide the parts outside the CDR3, is DSGVTQTPKHLITATGQRVTLRCSPRSGDLSVYWYQQSLDQGLQFLIQYYNGEERAKGNILERFSAQQFPDLHSELNLSSLELGDSALYFCASSAEGQLYGYTFGSGTRLTVV.

The chain has TRBV2 and TRBJ1-2; possible D gene TRBD1, 6 bases. Trimming pared 0 bases from V and 7 bases from J, leaving 9 bases between. Germline V gene sequence: CDR1 SNHLY, CDR2 FYNNEI. The CDR3 is 13 amino acids. The CDR3 bases are TGTGCCAGCAGTGAAGCGGGGGCCGGTGGCTACACCTTC. Translated: CASSEAGAGGYTF.

In its sample, this clone was seen a few times. The CDR3 DNA is TGTGCCAGCAGCCCAAACGACAGGGGCTATGGCTACACCTTC. Its protein product is CASSPNDRGYGYTF. The chain couples TRBV7-3 to TRBJ1-2; 8 nucleotides line up with TRBD1. Germline V gene lookup returns CDR1 SGHTA and CDR2 FQGTGA. The V gene end was trimmed by 5 bases and the J gene end by 4 bases; junction bases not matched to a gene: 6. CDR3 length: 14 amino acids.

The chain joins TRBV5-4 to TRBJ1-4, with D perhaps matching TRBD1 (5 bases). The CDR3 spans 14 residues. V gave up 4 bases and J gave up 5 bases, with 12 bases separating them. The V gene's germline CDR1 is SGHNT and CDR2 YYREEE (reference sequence). The CDR3 here is CASSRGGTNEKLFF. The CDR3 DNA reads TGTGCCAGCAGCCGGGGGGGGACGAATGAAAAACTGTTTTTT.

This chain uses TRBV11-1 with TRBJ2-1; D uncertain. The CDR3 totals 14 residues. Germline V gene sequence: CDR1 SGHAT, CDR2 FQDESV (reference sequence). Trimming shortened V by 7 bases and J by 1 base, and 11 bases separated the two germline ends. The CDR3 here is CASTQRGSYNEQFF. As DNA, the CDR3 is TGTGCCAGCACCCAGCGAGGTTCCTACAATGAGCAGTTCTTC.

This clone was recorded a few times. The gene calls are TRBV27 and TRBJ1-1; TRBD1 might be the D (6 bases). Germline V CDR1 and CDR2: MNHEY, SMNVEV (reference sequence). The germline V and J ends were trimmed by 3 bases and 5 bases, with 13 bases remaining between them. This CDR3 spans 14 amino acids. The CDR3: CASSFRGMGTEAFF. CDR3 DNA sequence: TGTGCCAGCAGTTTCAGGGGCATGGGGACTGAAGCTTTCTTT.

This clone occurred a few times. The chain has TRBV11-2 and TRBJ2-5; D is unresolved. Trimming shortened V by 2 bases and J by 4 bases, and 5 bases separated the two germline ends. The CDR3 runs 12 residues. The germline gives CDR1 SGHAT, CDR2 FQNNGV. DNA of the CDR3: TGTGCCAGCAGCTTATCAGGAGAGACCCAGTACTTC. It codes for CASSLSGETQYF.

The rearrangement uses TRBV7-8 and TRBJ2-7; 10 bases fit TRBD2. V was pared by 11 bases and J by 0 bases, with 7 bases of the junction left unmatched. The CDR3 loop spans 14 amino acids. Looked up from germline, CDR1 is SGHVS and CDR2 is FQNEAQ. The CDR3 spells CASRPSGGSYEQYF. The CDR3 bases are TGTGCCTCCCGCCCTAGCGGGGGCTCCTACGAGCAGTACTTC.

This clone was found a few times. The J gene is TRBJ1-1, the V gene TRBV28; D is possibly TRBD1 (5 bases). Trimming cost V 2 bases and J 1 base, with 11 bases left between them. The germline gives CDR1 MDHEN, CDR2 SYDVKM. The CDR3 length is 15 residues. The CDR3 bases are TGTGCCAGCAGTTTACGGGGGGAAGGGAACACTGAAGCTTTCTTT. It codes for CASSLRGEGNTEAFF. The full variable domain, its missing parts supplied by reference TRBV28 and TRBJ1-1, is DVKVTQSSRYLVKRTGEKVFLECVQDMDHENMFWYRQDPGLGLRLIYFSYDVKMKEKGDIPEGYSVSREKKERFSLILESASTNQTSMYLCASSLRGEGNTEAFFGQGTRLTVV.

This clone was observed a handful of times. This chain connects TRBV7-9 to TRBJ1-2; unclear D gene. The V end lost 4 bases, the J end lost 7 bases, and 10 bases lay between the germline ends. Germline V gene lookup returns CDR1 SEHNR and CDR2 FQNEAQ (reference sequence). The CDR3 extends over 12 amino acids. This CDR3 is CASSSDIGGYTF. As DNA, the CDR3 is TGTGCCAGCAGCTCAGACATTGGTGGCTACACCTTC.

A few counts support this clone. V is TRBV27 and J is TRBJ1-5, with 9 positions matching TRBD1. With 6 bases clipped from V and 4 bases from J, the junction kept 7 bases outside the gene matches. Per germline, CDR1 MNHEY and CDR2 SMNVEV (reference sequence). The CDR3 covers 15 residues. CDR3 sequence: CASSSNRGQNQPQHF. The CDR3 DNA is TGTGCCAGCAGCTCGAACAGGGGGCAGAATCAGCCCCAGCATTTT.